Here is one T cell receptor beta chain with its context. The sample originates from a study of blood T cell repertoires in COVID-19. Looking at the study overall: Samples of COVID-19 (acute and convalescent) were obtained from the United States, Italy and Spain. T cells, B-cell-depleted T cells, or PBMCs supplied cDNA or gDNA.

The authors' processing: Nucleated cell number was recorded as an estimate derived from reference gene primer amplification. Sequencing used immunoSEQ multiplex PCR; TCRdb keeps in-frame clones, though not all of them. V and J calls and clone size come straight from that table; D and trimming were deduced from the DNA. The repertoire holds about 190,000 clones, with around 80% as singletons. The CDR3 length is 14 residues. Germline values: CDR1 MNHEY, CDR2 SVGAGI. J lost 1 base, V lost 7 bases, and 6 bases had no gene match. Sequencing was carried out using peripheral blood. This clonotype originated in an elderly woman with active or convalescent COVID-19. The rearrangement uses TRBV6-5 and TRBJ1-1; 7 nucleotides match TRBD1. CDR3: CASKGQIQNTEAFF. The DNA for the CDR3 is TGTGCCAGCAAGGGACAGATCCAGAACACTGAAGCTTTCTTT.